This T cell receptor (beta chain) is from a study of cytomegalovirus exposure and HLA in healthy donors. Trimming removed 3 bases from V and 5 bases from J; junction bases left unmatched: 3. The CDR3 has 13 amino acids. Germline V gene data show CDR1 as MGHRA and CDR2 as YSYEKL. Note on this clone: Antigen unknown.

Libraries were prepared by immunoSEQ multiplex PCR; TCRdb keeps only in-frame clonotypes and omits some of them. The sample holds about 330,000 clones, roughly 88% seen once. Study-wide results and caveats: The dataset shows that most TCR sequences were rare, while some public TCRs occurred in many donors. Cytomegalovirus association was assigned to around 150 TCR beta chains. Published work reported that the classifier diagnosed cytomegalovirus status with high specificity and sensitivity.

The donors were members of the validation cohort comprising about 120 subjects, separate from the roughly 670-subject first cohort. Source material: PBMCs. The chain is built from TRBV4-1 and TRBJ2-5; 7 nucleotides agree with TRBD1. This TCR was sampled from a woman under 30 in good health and CMV-seronegative. Here the CDR3 reads CASSQGQRETQYF. In nucleotides, the CDR3 is TGCGCCAGCAGCCAGGGACAGCGGGAGACCCAGTACTTC.